This T cell receptor (beta chain) was found in a study of CD8 T cells in Susac syndrome. Sequencing targeted TCR beta in blood CD8+ and CD4+ T cells. Negative isolation was applied to CD8+ and CD4+ T cells, and FACS enrichment was applied to TEMRA cells. The authors reverse transcribed about 0.5 to 1 ug RNA with random hexamers. An immunoSEQ multiplex PCR amplified TCR beta CDR3 over 54 Vbeta and 13 Jbeta. MiXCR was run by TCRdb on the immunoSEQ multiplex PCR reads, yielding one entry per CDR3 protein. The sample shows about 430,000 distinct CDR3 sequences, more than 80% of them seen only once. The CDR3 is 17 amino acids. The V gene's germline CDR1 is LNHDA and CDR2 SQIVND (reference sequence). Unmatched junction bases numbered 11, after V lost 6 bases and J lost 2 bases.

The receptor was isolated from a human donor with multiple sclerosis. The specimen sequenced was CD8+ T cells from PBMCs. The genes are TRBV19 and TRBJ2-3, with 10 bases lining up with TRBD2. DNA for the CDR3: TGTGCCAGTAGGGATATCCTACTAGCGGGAACCACAGATACGCAGTATTTT. Translated: CASRDILLAGTTDTQYF.